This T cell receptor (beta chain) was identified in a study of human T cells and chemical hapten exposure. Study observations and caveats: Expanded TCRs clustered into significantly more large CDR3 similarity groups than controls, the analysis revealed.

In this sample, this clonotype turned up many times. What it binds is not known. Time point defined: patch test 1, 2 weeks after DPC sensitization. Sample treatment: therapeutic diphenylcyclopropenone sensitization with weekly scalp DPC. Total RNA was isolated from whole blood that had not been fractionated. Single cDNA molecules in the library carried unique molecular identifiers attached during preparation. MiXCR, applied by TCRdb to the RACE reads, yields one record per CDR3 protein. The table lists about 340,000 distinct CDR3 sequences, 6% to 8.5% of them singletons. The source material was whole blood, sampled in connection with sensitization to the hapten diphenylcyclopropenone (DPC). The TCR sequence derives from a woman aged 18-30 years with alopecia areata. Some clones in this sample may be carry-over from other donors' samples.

CDR3 nucleotides: TGTGCCAGCAGTCCACCCGGCTCCTATAATTCACCCCTCCACTTT. This translates into CASSPPGSYNSPLHF. This chain joins TRBV27 and TRBJ1-6; D ambiguous. Germline V CDR1 and CDR2: MNHEY, SMNVEV (reference sequence). This CDR3 has 15 residues. With 5 bases removed from V and 0 bases from J, the gap between germline ends came to 8 bases.